The rows below give T cell receptor beta chains drawn from one sample of a study of blood T cell repertoires in COVID-19. Assay used: immunoSEQ multiplex PCR; TCRdb lists only in-frame clones, some missing. Seen here are over 150,000 clones, 88% observed once, and the top ten hold around 17%. The specimen was peripheral blood. The source of these receptors is a man aged 50 to 60 with COVID-19, enrolled during active disease. Both conserved end residues are part of each CDR3. Each record gives: J gene, V gene, clone size, CDR3 length, D gene, CDR3 protein, CDR3 DNA. The D gene is left open where the match is weak. Clone sizes are given selectively: once, few, many, or a class where the clone is expanded.

TRBJ2-7 TRBV6-5 . 15 TRBD1 CASRRSGQGTYEQYF TGTGCCAGCAGACGGTCGGGACAGGGGACCTACGAGCAGTACTTC
TRBJ1-2 TRBV5-5 . 15 . CASSLGPGFNYGYTF TGTGCCAGCAGCTTGGGGCCAGGGTTTAACTATGGCTACACCTTC
TRBJ2-2 TRBV10-3 . 12 . CAITQNTGELFF TGTGCCATCACCCAGAACACCGGGGAGCTGTTTTTT
TRBJ2-3 TRBV30 . 13 TRBD2 CASQRGTTDTQYF TGTGCCTCACAGCGGGGAACCACAGATACGCAGTATTTT
TRBJ2-7 TRBV5-6 . 14 TRBD2 CASSFGAGIYEQYF TGTGCCAGCAGCTTCGGAGCGGGGATCTACGAGCAGTACTTC
TRBJ1-2 TRBV28 . 17 . CASSSPGAVGGTYGYTF TGTGCCAGCAGTTCCCCCGGCGCGGTTGGAGGGACCTATGGCTACACCTTC
TRBJ2-1 TRBV9 . 18 TRBD2 CASSVGASGGASYNEQFF TGTGCCAGCAGCGTTGGGGCTAGCGGGGGGGCTTCCTACAATGAGCAGTTCTTC
TRBJ1-1 TRBV18 once 15 TRBD1 CASSPRTGSDTEAFF TGTGCCAGCTCACCTAGGACAGGGTCGGACACTGAAGCTTTCTTT
TRBJ2-7 TRBV10-1 . 15 . CASSDRAGASYEQYF TGCGCCAGCAGTGATCGGGCAGGGGCTAGCTACGAGCAGTACTTC
TRBJ2-1 TRBV13 . 19 TRBD2 CASSPGETSGGAGGNEQFF TGTGCCAGCAGCCCCGGGGAGACTAGCGGGGGCGCCGGAGGCAATGAGCAGTTCTTC
TRBJ1-5 TRBV2 . 14 TRBD1 CASSTGGDFQPQHF TGTGCCAGCTCGACAGGGGGTGATTTTCAGCCCCAGCATTTT
TRBJ2-3 TRBV5-4 . 15 TRBD1 CASSLGGQGTDTQYF TGTGCCAGCAGCTTGGGGGGACAGGGCACAGATACGCAGTATTTT
TRBJ2-1 TRBV2 . 10 . CASSLTEQFF TGTGCCAGCAGTTTGACAGAGCAGTTCTTC
TRBJ1-1 TRBV9 . 16 TRBD1 CASSVMGQMSNTEAFF TGTGCCAGCAGCGTAATGGGACAGATGTCGAACACTGAAGCTTTCTTT
TRBJ2-1 TRBV18 once 15 TRBD1 CASSPARQGFGEQFF TGTGCCAGCTCACCGGCCCGACAGGGGTTCGGTGAGCAGTTCTTC
TRBJ1-2 TRBV2 . 14 TRBD1 CASSGQGVGYGYTF TGTGCCAGCAGTGGCCAGGGGGTGGGCTATGGCTACACCTTC
TRBJ1-5 TRBV10-3 . 13 . CAIRHESNQPQHF TGTGCCATCAGACACGAAAGCAATCAGCCCCAGCATTTT
TRBJ2-1 TRBV5-1 few 14 TRBD2 CASSLGLAGNEQFF TGCGCCAGCAGCTTGGGACTAGCGGGAAATGAGCAGTTCTTC
TRBJ2-1 TRBV29-1 . 13 TRBD1 CSDLTGVGHEQFF TGCAGCGACCTGACAGGGGTCGGACATGAGCAGTTCTTC
TRBJ2-1 TRBV16 . 15 . CASSPSRTSYNEQFF TGTGCCAGCAGCCCCTCCCGGACAAGCTACAATGAGCAGTTCTTC
TRBJ1-5 TRBV28 . 14 . CASTIQGLRQPQHF TGTGCCAGCACCATTCAGGGGCTTCGACAGCCCCAGCATTTT
TRBJ2-5 TRBV5-1 . 15 TRBD1 CASSLAGTEKETQYF TGCGCCAGCAGCTTGGCTGGGACAGAAAAAGAGACCCAGTACTTC
TRBJ1-3 TRBV28 . 16 TRBD1 CASSPPHRGPGNTIYF TGTGCCAGCAGTCCCCCCCACAGGGGGCCTGGAAACACCATATATTTT
TRBJ2-1 TRBV12-5 . 15 TRBD2 CASGLGRTSSNEQFF TGTGCTAGTGGTTTGGGTAGGACTAGCTCAAATGAGCAGTTCTTC
TRBJ2-1 TRBV5-8 . 15 TRBD2 CASSFPGTSDNEQFF TGTGCCAGCAGCTTCCCCGGGACTAGCGACAATGAGCAGTTCTTC
TRBJ2-7 TRBV19 . 14 TRBD2 CASSSTTSGYEQYF TGTGCCAGTAGTTCAACGACTAGCGGCTACGAGCAGTACTTC
TRBJ1-5 TRBV18 . 14 . CASSPRAGDQPQHF TGTGCCAGCTCACCTCGAGCGGGGGATCAGCCCCAGCATTTT
TRBJ1-2 TRBV2 . 12 TRBD1 CASSRDSYGYTF TGTGCCAGCAGCCGGGACAGCTATGGCTACACCTTC
TRBJ2-7 TRBV10-3 . 14 TRBD1 CAISVDRGFYEQYF TGTGCCATCAGCGTGGACAGGGGCTTCTACGAGCAGTACTTC
TRBJ2-7 TRBV11-2 . 14 TRBD1 CASSGQGMTYEQYF TGTGCCAGCAGCGGACAGGGGATGACCTACGAGCAGTACTTC
TRBJ1-2 TRBV23-1 . 18 . CASSQPNTGLMCSCGYTF TGCGCCAGCAGTCAACCAAACACAGGTTTGATGTGTTCGTGTGGCTACACCTTC
TRBJ2-1 TRBV6-5 once 14 TRBD2 CASWEGNPYNEQFF TGTGCCAGCTGGGAGGGGAACCCCTACAATGAGCAGTTCTTC
TRBJ1-6 TRBV3-1/TRBV3-2 . 14 TRBD1 CASSLDRVLGPLYF TGTGCCAGCAGCCTCGACAGGGTTTTGGGGCCCCTCTACTTT
TRBJ2-7 TRBV6-6 many 15 TRBD2 CASSSPGLQNYEQYF TGTGCCAGCAGTTCTCCGGGACTACAGAACTACGAGCAGTACTTC
TRBJ2-1 TRBV4-2 once 15 TRBD1 CASSFGTVSYNEQFF TGTGCCAGCAGCTTCGGGACAGTGTCCTACAATGAGCAGTTCTTC
TRBJ2-7 TRBV12-3/TRBV12-4 once 13 . CASSIQGRYEQYF TGTGCCAGCAGTATACAGGGTCGCTACGAGCAGTACTTC
TRBJ2-7 TRBV21-1 . 15 . CASSNGVGQGYEQYF TGTGCCAGCAGCAACGGGGTGGGACAGGGGTACGAGCAGTACTTC
TRBJ2-3 TRBV5-4 . 13 TRBD2 CASSFTSADTQYF TGTGCCAGCAGCTTCACTAGCGCAGATACGCAGTATTTT
TRBJ2-5 TRBV27 . 15 . CASRPQTGWKDAQYF TGTGCCAGCAGACCACAGACAGGTTGGAAAGACGCCCAGTACTTC
TRBJ2-2 TRBV7-6 once 16 . CASSPEADTNTGELFF TGTGCCAGCAGCCCGGAGGCCGACACGAACACCGGGGAGCTGTTTTTT
TRBJ2-3 TRBV19 . 16 . CASKPHDRRGADTQYF TGTGCCAGTAAGCCACACGACCGGAGAGGTGCAGATACGCAGTATTTT
TRBJ1-1 TRBV10-3 . 14 . CATNPGHMNTEAFF TGTGCCACCAATCCGGGACACATGAACACTGAAGCTTTCTTT
TRBJ1-3 TRBV4-3 . 17 . CASSQEFGGQYGNTIYF TGCGCCAGCAGCCAAGAATTCGGGGGGCAATATGGAAACACCATATATTTT
TRBJ1-1 TRBV7-2 . 17 . CASSLRGGGYSSTEAFF TGTGCCAGCAGCTTAAGAGGAGGAGGGTATAGTAGCACTGAAGCTTTCTTT
TRBJ2-7 TRBV5-4 . 15 . CASSLEAGASYEQYF TGTGCCAGCAGCTTGGAGGCAGGGGCCTCCTACGAGCAGTACTTC
TRBJ2-5 TRBV28 . 12 . CASVSEGETQYF TGTGCCAGCGTCTCCGAGGGCGAGACCCAGTACTTC
TRBJ2-7 TRBV2 . 15 . CASGVSPGSAYEQYF TGTGCCAGCGGAGTCAGCCCGGGTAGCGCCTACGAGCAGTACTTC
TRBJ2-1 TRBV12-5 . 13 . CASGFSDRTEQFF TGTGCTAGTGGTTTTTCCGACAGGACTGAGCAGTTCTTC
TRBJ2-3 TRBV27 once 18 TRBD1 CASSLSRPNRGRTDTQYF TGTGCCAGCAGTTTATCGCGCCCCAACAGGGGTCGGACAGATACGCAGTATTTT
TRBJ1-3 TRBV5-1 . 17 . CASSLDLGAASGNTIYF TGCGCCAGCAGCTTGGATCTTGGGGCAGCCTCTGGAAACACCATATATTTT
TRBJ1-2 TRBV5-1 . 15 . CASSSGEAPNYGYTF TGCGCCAGCAGCTCGGGGGAGGCACCAAACTATGGCTACACCTTC
TRBJ1-1 TRBV28 . 16 . CASITNRVQHPPEAFF TGTGCCAGCATTACTAACAGGGTACAACACCCCCCTGAAGCTTTCTTT
TRBJ2-5 TRBV5-6 . 14 . CASSLVQEGETQYF TGTGCCAGCAGCTTGGTCCAGGAGGGGGAGACCCAGTACTTC